Below, one T cell receptor (beta chain) is given with its context. What this receptor recognizes is not known. Qualities for individual bases were not recorded, and no much larger clone is one base off. V and J are trimmed by 5 bases and 5 bases, and the gene matches miss 11 bases of the junction. The CDR3 starts with the cysteine, ends with the phenylalanine, and has 15 residues. CDR3 DNA is the only sequence kept; it has 45 bases, read in frame from the first base. The germline V gene encodes CDR1 SGHDN and CDR2 FVKESK. These data originate in a study of T cells in localized non-small cell lung cancer (dated by TCRdb to 2020 to 2021). Regarding the complete study: The study analyzed T cell repertoires of 236 early-stage NSCLC patients, comparing tumors and uninvolved tumor-adjacent lungs. The cohort was made up of a few hundred treatment-naive NSCLC patients whose localized lung tumors had been resected. NSCLC patients had a mean age of roughly 66 years, and 129 were male and around 110 female.

At diagnosis, peripheral blood, uninvolved tumor-adjacent lung and tumor were collected and were preserved as a mix of fresh-frozen and FFPE material. For TCR repertoire profiling, blood samples were analyzed in the form of peripheral blood mononuclear cells. The paper as a whole reports these results and caveats: Because the study design was exploratory, TCR variables were selected using unadjusted p-values without false-discovery rate correction. Uninvolved tumor-adjacent lung showed the highest T cell clonality, higher than tumor, which suggests more focused antigenic responses in the uninvolved tumor-adjacent lung. Because multi-region tumor sequencing was not performed, intratumor heterogeneity could not be ruled out. Of the top 100 tumor clones, a median of approximately 60 were detected in paired uninvolved adjacent lung; approximately 30 were also among that lung's top 100. Longer overall survival was associated with higher T cell density in blood, whereas shorter survival was associated with higher clonality in adjacent lung.

TCR beta CDR3 regions were sequenced from DNA using the immunoSEQ Assay. The authors' analysis ran thus. To compute T cell density, TCR beta template counts were normalized to usable DNA, which was estimated by amplifying housekeeping genes. The preseqR package was used to estimate richness by extrapolating to 400,000 templates for PBMC samples and to 120,000 templates for tissue samples. Clonality was defined as one minus Pielou's evenness. Tissue-enriched TCRs were identified through differential abundance testing performed on productive amino-acid clonotypes, with a minimum total count of 5 and an alpha of 0.1. The Jaccard Index and the Morisita Overlap Index were used to measure repertoire overlap between compartments. GLIPH grouped TCR beta CDR3s together with public tetramer-defined viral CDR3s, and a viral motif had to include at least three viral sequences and also show V-gene enrichment. TCRdb took over this immuneACCESS table, retaining in-frame rearrangements with V and J assigned. Such tables are incomplete; in checked studies, under half of the missing clones stem from an unresolved V gene, and the remainder is unexplained. V and J calls and clone size are copied from that table; D and trimming were computed from the DNA. In all, the sample holds more than 45,000 clones, and 60% to 80% of those were seen once. The ten top clones hold roughly a sixth of the sample.

The sequencing used peripheral blood, collected before any cancer treatment. This receptor was taken from a man aged 40 to 69 with stage I squamous cell lung carcinoma. This chain joins TRBV14 to TRBJ2-5, and 7 junctional nucleotides match TRBD2. The DNA sequence reads TGTGCCAGCAGCTTGAAATGGGGGGGTTTGGAGACCCAGTACTTC. It encodes CASSLKWGGLETQYF.